Here is one T cell receptor (beta chain) with its context. Germline trimming cut 0 bases from V and 1 base from J; bases unmatched to any gene: 15. CDR1 is MNHEY and CDR2 is SVGEGT in the germline V gene. The CDR3 runs to 19 residues. Only in-frame clones appear in the TCRdb table, and some are missing; sequencing was by immunoSEQ multiplex PCR. The sample lists 310,000 or so clones; about nine tenths were seen once. This specimen belongs to a study of blood T cell repertoires in COVID-19. The chain joins TRBV6-2 or TRBV6-3 to TRBJ2-7, with 7 bases lining up with TRBD2. This TCR was sampled from a woman aged 25 to 45 who had recovered from COVID-19. The specimen was PBMCs or T cells enriched from blood (not recorded which). CDR3 sequence (DNA): TGTGCCAGCAGTTACTCTAGCACGAGACCGGGACTACCTTCCTACGAGCAGTACTTC. Protein sequence: CASSYSSTRPGLPSYEQYF.